Presented here are 21 T cell receptor beta chains from one specimen sequenced in a study of cytomegalovirus exposure and HLA in healthy donors. Method: immunoSEQ multiplex PCR; TCRdb's copy keeps in-frame clones and lacks some. Altogether around 120,000 clones are present, 70% to 90% being singletons, with the ten largest covering about 1.7%. Material: PBMCs. Source of these receptors: a man aged 18 to 29 in good health and CMV-seronegative.

This chain joins TRBV27 and TRBJ2-1; possible D gene TRBD1, 5 bases. Germline loops: CDR1 MNHEY, CDR2 SMNVEV (reference sequence). The length of the CDR3 is 17 residues. V dropped 5 bases and J dropped 7 bases, with 24 bases sitting between them. The CDR3 nucleotides read TGTGCCAGCAGTGAAAGAAAACAGGTGGAATCGGTAAATGAGCAGTTCTTC. This sequence encodes CASSERKQVESVNEQFF.

The chain has TRBV5-6 and TRBJ1-5; no clear D. Trimming took off 1 base at V and 0 bases at J, with 11 bases between the two ends. Germline lookup yields CDR1 SGHDT and CDR2 YYEEEE. The CDR3 sequence is 16 residues long. CDR3 in amino acids: CASSLKSDYSNQPQHF. As DNA, the CDR3 is TGTGCCAGCAGCTTGAAGTCAGATTATAGCAATCAGCCCCAGCATTTT.

The chain's CDR3 is CAWSALSKGLGANVLTF. CDR3 nucleotides: TGTGCCTGGAGTGCGTTATCTAAGGGGCTCGGGGCCAACGTCCTGACTTTC. This chain connects TRBV30 to TRBJ2-6; D may be TRBD1 (5 bases). Germline CDR1 reads GTSNPN; CDR2 reads SVGIG (reference sequence). The CDR3 extends over 17 amino acids. V lost 1 base and J 4 bases, leaving 17 bases between the germline ends. The full variable domain, completed using reference TRBV30 and TRBJ2-6, is SQTIHQWPATLVQPVGSPLSLECTVEGTSNPNLYWYRQAAGRGLQLLFYSVGIGQISSEVPQNLSASRPQDRQFILSSKKLLLSDSGFYLCAWSALSKGLGANVLTFGAGSRLTVL.

The chain links TRBV27 to TRBJ1-6; TRBD1 matches 7 bases. V was clipped by 6 bases and J by 9 bases; unmatched bases: 14. This CDR3 contains 16 residues. Germline V gene lookup returns CDR1 MNHEY and CDR2 SMNVEV (reference sequence). CDR3 in DNA: TGTGCCAGCAGCCCACAGACAGGGTCTGGGGCTTCACCCCTCCACTTT. Translated, it gives CASSPQTGSGASPLHF.

V gene TRBV27 combines with J gene TRBJ2-1; D uncertain. The CDR3 extends over 15 amino acids. V lost 1 base, J lost 6 bases, and 13 bases lay in between. Germline assignment: CDR1 MNHEY and CDR2 SMNVEV (reference sequence). CDR3 coding DNA: TGTGCCAGCAGTTTATATGGCCCAGTTCGCAATGAGCAGTTCTTC. Its translation is CASSLYGPVRNEQFF.

The chain links TRBV6-6 to TRBJ1-2, with D tentatively TRBD1 (5 bases). Germline assignment: CDR1 MNHNY and CDR2 SVGAGI (reference sequence). V shed 2 bases and J shed 8 bases, with 9 bases lying between them. CDR3 length: 12 residues. The CDR3 nucleotides are TGTGCCAGCAGTTACCGAACAGGAGGCTACACCTTC. Translating gives CASSYRTGGYTF.

This clone has more than one count but fewer than ten. The CDR3 sequence is CSVQTGNQPQHF. CDR3 DNA: TGCAGCGTCCAAACAGGCAATCAGCCCCAGCATTTT. The chain combines TRBV29-1 with TRBJ1-5; no firm D call. Trimming took off 6 bases at V and 2 bases at J, with 8 bases between the two ends. There are 12 residues in the CDR3. Germline lookup yields CDR1 SQVTM and CDR2 ANQGSEA.

The J gene is TRBJ2-7, the V gene TRBV4-3; TRBD2 might be the D (6 bases). The germline V gene has CDR1 LGHNA and CDR2 YSLEER. The CDR3 is 15 amino acids. V lost 0 bases and J lost 1, with 10 bases in between. The CDR3 region is CASSQDRGISYEQYF. DNA for the CDR3: TGCGCCAGCAGCCAAGATCGGGGGATTTCCTACGAGCAGTACTTC.

This chain joins TRBV5-4 and TRBJ2-3; 9 bases agree with TRBD2. The CDR3 extends over 16 amino acids. Germline trimming cut 0 bases from V and 2 bases from J; bases unmatched to any gene: 4. Germline V CDR1 and CDR2: SGHNT, YYREEE (reference sequence). CDR3 residues: CASSLALAGNTDTQYF. The DNA for the CDR3 is TGTGCCAGCAGCTTGGCCCTAGCGGGAAACACAGATACGCAGTATTTT.

The chain uses TRBV5-1 and TRBJ2-1, with 8 bases fitting TRBD2. The CDR3 has 16 amino acids. V lost 2 bases to trimming and J lost 9 bases; unmatched junction nucleotides: 13. From germline, CDR1 is SGHRS and CDR2 YFSETQ. The CDR3 is CASSFPTAGGYLEQFF. The CDR3 DNA reads as TGCGCCAGCAGCTTTCCTACGGCGGGGGGATATCTTGAGCAGTTCTTC.

The CDR3 sequence is CASSQTGVGEKLFF. For the CDR3, the DNA is TGCGCCAGCAGCCAGACAGGGGTGGGTGAAAAACTGTTTTTT. V is TRBV4-1 and J is TRBJ1-4, with TRBD1 matching 8 bases. This CDR3 is 14 amino acids long. The germline V gene encodes CDR1 MGHRA and CDR2 YSYEKL. J gave up 7 bases and V 3 bases, and 4 bases lay outside the gene matches.

In this sample, this clone turned up once. The sample contains more than one DNA sequence encoding this CDR3. The rearrangement links TRBV5-6 to TRBJ1-1, with D perhaps TRBD1 (5 bases). CDR1 SGHDT and CDR2 YYEEEE come from the germline V gene. This CDR3 comprises 14 residues. V lost 2 bases and J 4 bases, leaving 12 bases between the germline ends. In DNA, the CDR3 is TGTGCCAGCAGCTTAAATAGGGGAGGCACTGAAGCTTTCTTT. It yields the protein CASSLNRGGTEAFF.

The rearrangement links TRBV7-8 to TRBJ1-5; D is unresolved. CDR3 length equals 14 residues. The ends were cut back, 1 base at V and 2 bases at J, with 6 bases in the middle. Germline V lookup: CDR1 SGHVS, CDR2 FQNEAQ. The CDR3 sequence is CASSLVRGNQPQHF. DNA of the CDR3: TGTGCCAGCAGCTTAGTCCGAGGCAATCAGCCCCAGCATTTT.

Ten or more counts support this clone. This chain uses TRBV28 with TRBJ1-2; 8 nucleotides line up with TRBD1. In germline, CDR1 is MDHEN, CDR2 SYDVKM. The CDR3 is made up of 12 amino acids. V was clipped by 5 bases and J by 8 bases; unmatched bases: 4. The CDR3 region is CASSGTGWGYTF. CDR3 DNA: TGTGCCAGCAGTGGGACAGGATGGGGCTACACCTTC.

This clone was seen a single time. V and J are TRBV2 and TRBJ1-4; possibly TRBD1 for D (6 bases). Germline-derived CDR1 and CDR2 are SNHLY and FYNNEI. The length of the CDR3 is 16 residues. Trimming took off 6 bases at V and 0 bases at J, with 14 bases between the two ends. CDR3 in DNA: TGTGCCAGCAGAGCGGGACACCTCGCAACTAATGAAAAACTGTTTTTT. Translation: CASRAGHLATNEKLFF.

The chain uses TRBV7-2 and TRBJ2-5; D perhaps matches TRBD1 (6 bases). The germline CDR1 and CDR2 sequences are SGHTA and FQGNSA. V lost 1 base to trimming and J lost 4 bases, with 10 bases between them. This CDR3 region has 14 residues. The CDR3 region is CASSLDTGLETQYF. In nucleotides, the CDR3 is TGTGCCAGCAGCTTAGATACAGGGCTAGAGACCCAGTACTTC.

This clone was detected a few times. This chain uses TRBV2 with TRBJ2-1; D uncertain. V was clipped by 4 bases and J by 5 bases, with 12 bases between them. CDR3 length: 14 amino acids. CDR1 is SNHLY and CDR2 is FYNNEI in the germline V gene. The CDR3 loop reads CASSGQDAHNEQFF. CDR3 DNA: TGTGCCAGCAGTGGGCAGGATGCCCACAATGAGCAGTTCTTC.

The V call is TRBV2, the J call TRBJ1-6; 7 bases are shared with TRBD1. The germline V gene encodes CDR1 SNHLY and CDR2 FYNNEI. Trimming at V came to 8 bases and at J to 6 bases, leaving 7 bases not matched to a gene. CDR3 length: 14 residues. The DNA for the CDR3 is TGTGCCAGCCGTTTTGGGACAGTTAATTCACCCCTCCACTTT. The encoded protein is CASRFGTVNSPLHF.

This rearrangement joins TRBV5-8 to TRBJ2-7, with 8 positions matching TRBD2. V trimming: 4 bases; J trimming: 0 bases; junction bases outside the gene matches: 12. The CDR3 runs 17 residues. Germline assignment: CDR1 SGHTS and CDR2 YDEGEE. The CDR3: CASSLTPTSVPSYEQYF. The CDR3 DNA follows: TGTGCCAGCAGCCTCACCCCGACTAGCGTCCCCTCCTACGAGCAGTACTTC.

The V call is TRBV2, the J call TRBJ1-1, with D perhaps TRBD1 (6 bases). Germline lookup yields CDR1 SNHLY and CDR2 FYNNEI. Deletions cut 4 bases from V and 2 bases from J, with 17 bases between. The CDR3 sequence is 16 residues long. The CDR3 loop is CASSVQGGLGNTEAFF. CDR3 in DNA: TGTGCCAGCAGTGTACAGGGCGGATTGGGAAACACTGAAGCTTTCTTT.

The chain is built from TRBV4-3 and TRBJ1-6; D is possibly TRBD1 (5 bases). Trimming took off 1 base at V and 6 bases at J, with 13 bases between the two ends. CDR1 is LGHNA and CDR2 is YSLEER in the germline V gene. CDR3 length equals 16 residues. DNA of the CDR3: TGCGCCAGCAGCCAAGTGGCAGGGCTTGGTAATTCACCCCTCCACTTT. Its protein product is CASSQVAGLGNSPLHF.